Listed below are T cell receptor beta chains from one sample, sequenced in a study of T cell responses to AZD1222 COVID-19 vaccine. Sequencing used immunoSEQ multiplex PCR; TCRdb keeps in-frame clones, though not all of them. The sample holds over 130,000 clones, approximately 90% seen once. The sequencing here drew on peripheral blood, taken 28 days after the second AZD1222 dose. These receptor sequences come from an adult who received the AZD1222 COVID-19 vaccine. Both conserved end residues are part of each CDR3. A D gene is named only where the DNA matches it firmly. Rows may omit the clone size; those that give it use once, few, many or a size class.

clone size	V gene	J gene	D gene	CDR3 DNA	CDR3 protein
.	TRBV27	TRBJ2-7	.	TGTGCCAGCAGTTATTTTCGGGGATCCTACGAGCAGTACTTC	CASSYFRGSYEQYF
.	TRBV7-2	TRBJ1-2	.	TGTGCCAGCGGTACCAGGGTCTATGGCTACACCTTC	CASGTRVYGYTF
once	TRBV19	TRBJ1-3	.	TGTGCCAGTTCGAATAACGGGCGCTGGTCTGGAAACACCATATATTTT	CASSNNGRWSGNTIYF
once	TRBV7-2	TRBJ2-7	.	TGTGCCAGCAGCTTAGGTGCCTACGAGCAGTACTTC	CASSLGAYEQYF
.	TRBV7-3	TRBJ2-3	.	TGTGCCAGCAGCAACGCTTCCCCGGGGGAGCGTACCTCACGCGTTACGCAGTATTTT	CASSNASPGERTSRVTQYF
.	TRBV4-2	TRBJ1-2	.	TGTGCCAGCAGCCAAGAAATCGGGGTTCTCTATGGTGGCTACACCTTC	CASSQEIGVLYGGYTF
.	TRBV7-9	TRBJ1-2	.	TGTGCCAGCAGCCAGACACCGTACTATGGCTACACCTTC	CASSQTPYYGYTF
.	TRBV23-1	TRBJ2-7	.	TGCGCCAGCAGTCCCAGGGACTTATTACGAGGCGAGCAGTACTTC	CASSPRDLLRGEQYF
.	TRBV6-4	TRBJ2-1	.	TGTGCCAGCAGTGACGGTCCGAGCTCGGAGCAGTTCTTC	CASSDGPSSEQFF
.	TRBV27	TRBJ2-2	.	TGTGCCAGCAGTTTATCATGGACAAAGACCGGGGAGCTGTTTTTT	CASSLSWTKTGELFF
.	TRBV7-2	TRBJ1-1	.	TGTGCCAGCAGCTGGTTGACGCTATTGAACACTGAAGCTTTCTTT	CASSWLTLLNTEAFF
.	TRBV18	TRBJ1-1	TRBD1	TGTGCCAGCTCACCACTCAGGGGGAGTTGGGGCACTGAAGCTTTCTTT	CASSPLRGSWGTEAFF
.	TRBV25-1	TRBJ2-7	.	TGTGCCAGCAGTGAATATTATCTCAGCGGGCAGTACTTC	CASSEYYLSGQYF
.	TRBV15	TRBJ2-5	.	TGTGCCACCAGCAGAGATCGAGGGGTGGAGACCCAGTACTTC	CATSRDRGVETQYF
.	TRBV7-9	TRBJ1-3	.	TGTGCCAGCAGCTTATCGGGGGGGTTTGGAAACACCATATATTTT	CASSLSGGFGNTIYF
.	TRBV3-1/TRBV3-2	TRBJ2-1	TRBD2	TGTGCCAGCAGCCAGAGCGGGGGGGCTTACAATGAGCAGTTCTTC	CASSQSGGAYNEQFF
.	TRBV5-1	TRBJ2-7	TRBD1	TGCGCCAGCAGCCAGTCGACAGGGAAATACGAGCAGTACTTC	CASSQSTGKYEQYF
once	TRBV6-5	TRBJ2-1	TRBD1	TGTGCCAGCAGGACAGGGTATAGTTCCTACAATGAGCAGTTCTTC	CASRTGYSSYNEQFF
.	TRBV9	TRBJ2-3	.	TGTGCCAGCAGCGTAGGAGTCGGGGGAAGCACAGATACGCAGTATTTT	CASSVGVGGSTDTQYF
once	TRBV29-1	TRBJ1-1	.	TGCAGCGTTGGGGGTGGACAGACCGAAGCTTTCTTT	CSVGGGQTEAFF
.	TRBV10-3	TRBJ1-1	TRBD1	TGTGCCATCAGTGAGTCGGGAAAGGGGGCCATGAACACTGAAGCTTTCTTT	CAISESGKGAMNTEAFF
.	TRBV2	TRBJ2-1	.	TGTGCCAGCAGTGTAGGAGTGGCGGAATACAATGAGCAGTTCTTC	CASSVGVAEYNEQFF
.	TRBV7-9	TRBJ2-1	TRBD2	TGTGCCAGCAGCTTAAGACTAGCGGAGCCCAATGAGCAGTTCTTC	CASSLRLAEPNEQFF
.	TRBV11-2	TRBJ1-4	.	TGTGCCAGCAGTGGCGGAGGTGATGAAAAACTGTTTTTT	CASSGGGDEKLFF
.	TRBV5-1	TRBJ2-1	.	TGCGCCAGCAGTTCCATCAGATACAATGAGCAGTTCTTC	CASSSIRYNEQFF
.	TRBV24-1	TRBJ2-1	.	TGTGCCACCTCCGCCTCGCTCTACAATGAGCAGTTCTTC	CATSASLYNEQFF
.	TRBV24-1	TRBJ2-7	.	TGTGCCACCAGTGACCCTGGGACGGGTACCTACGAGCAGTACTTC	CATSDPGTGTYEQYF
.	TRBV28	TRBJ1-2	.	TGTGCCAGCAGTCCCCGGGGGAGGGCTGGCTACACCTTC	CASSPRGRAGYTF
.	TRBV6-5	TRBJ1-1	.	TGTGCCAGCAGCTCAGGGTTTTTGGACACTGAAGCTTTCTTT	CASSSGFLDTEAFF
.	TRBV5-4	TRBJ2-7	TRBD1	TGTGCCAGCAGCTCGGGACAGGACTCCTACGAGCAGTACTTC	CASSSGQDSYEQYF
.	TRBV5-4	TRBJ1-2	.	TGTGCCAGCAGCTTCCGGGGCGGCTATGGCTACACCTTC	CASSFRGGYGYTF
.	TRBV7-2	TRBJ2-1	.	TGTGCCAGCAGCTTGAGATTCGACAGGAATGAGCAGTTCTTC	CASSLRFDRNEQFF
.	TRBV4-3	TRBJ1-2	.	TGCGCCAGCAGCCAAGAACGGACAGCCGAGGGCTATGGCTACACCTTC	CASSQERTAEGYGYTF
.	TRBV7-8	TRBJ1-2	.	TGTGCCAGCAGTCCCGAACTGTCGGCCACGCCGTTATATGGCTACACCTTC	CASSPELSATPLYGYTF
few	TRBV6-6	TRBJ2-7	TRBD1	TGTGCCAGCGGCAACAGGGGTCTCGAGCAGTACTTC	CASGNRGLEQYF
.	TRBV12-3/TRBV12-4	TRBJ1-1	TRBD1	TGTGCCAGCAGTCCAGGGGGCTGGGGAGCTTTCTTT	CASSPGGWGAFF
.	TRBV27	TRBJ1-5	.	TGTGCCAGCAGTCTGGGCGAGAATCGGCCCCAGCATTTT	CASSLGENRPQHF
.	TRBV28	TRBJ1-2	.	TGTGCCAGCAGCAACGGGTACAACTATGGCTACACCTTC	CASSNGYNYGYTF
.	TRBV7-3	TRBJ1-3	.	TGTGCCAGCAGCTTAATCGCGGGAAACACCATATATTTT	CASSLIAGNTIYF
.	TRBV19	TRBJ1-1	.	TGTTCGGCTGGGGGGACTGAAGCTTTCTTT	CSAGGTEAFF
few	TRBV19	TRBJ1-1	TRBD1	TGTGCCAGTAGTGACACAGGGGACACTGAAGCTTTCTTT	CASSDTGDTEAFF
.	TRBV11-2	TRBJ1-1	.	TGTGCCAGCAGCTCTGGACGTGAAGCTTTCTTT	CASSSGREAFF
.	TRBV5-4	TRBJ1-4	TRBD1	TGTGCCAGCAGCTTGGGGGCAGGGGGCAGTGAAAAACTGTTTTTT	CASSLGAGGSEKLFF
.	TRBV4-3	TRBJ2-2	TRBD2	TGCGCCAGCAGCCCACTACCGTCGGGGGGGATTAACACCGGGGAGCTGTTTTTT	CASSPLPSGGINTGELFF
few	TRBV6-4	TRBJ2-6	TRBD1	TGTGCCAGCAGTGAAACAGGGGACTCTGGGGCCAACGTCCTGACTTTC	CASSETGDSGANVLTF
.	TRBV7-9	TRBJ1-3	.	TGTGCCAGCACCCCCTATGGAAACACCATATATTTT	CASTPYGNTIYF
.	TRBV5-1	TRBJ1-6	.	TGCGCCAGCAGCCTCCCCGGGACTAACCCTGGGATTAATTCACCCCTCCACTTT	CASSLPGTNPGINSPLHF
.	TRBV2	TRBJ2-5	TRBD2	TGTGCCAGCCCGGGGGGGCCATGGGAGACCCAGTACTTC	CASPGGPWETQYF
.	TRBV19	TRBJ1-6	TRBD1	TGTGCCACTACGGGACAGATTAATTCACCCCTCCACTTT	CATTGQINSPLHF
.	TRBV20-1	TRBJ1-3	.	TGCAGTGCTAGTGACTCAGGGAGTGCTGGAAACACCATATATTTT	CSASDSGSAGNTIYF
.	TRBV19	TRBJ2-2	.	TGTGCCAGTCCGAGCCGCACCGGGGAGCTGTTTTTT	CASPSRTGELFF
.	TRBV29-1	TRBJ2-1	TRBD2	TGCAGCGTTGAACTGAGCGGGGCTTACAATGAGCAGTTCTTC	CSVELSGAYNEQFF
once	TRBV6-1	TRBJ2-3	TRBD2	TGTGCCAGCAGTGATCTAGCGGGGCCCTGGGTCACAGATACGCAGTATTTT	CASSDLAGPWVTDTQYF
.	TRBV11-3	TRBJ2-7	.	TGTGCCAGCAGTCCGCTCGGCCCCCGCAGACAAAGCTACGAGCAGTACTTC	CASSPLGPRRQSYEQYF
.	TRBV12-3/TRBV12-4	TRBJ2-1	.	TGTGCCAGCAGTTTATTATCGGTGCTACGGTTCTTC	CASSLLSVLRFF